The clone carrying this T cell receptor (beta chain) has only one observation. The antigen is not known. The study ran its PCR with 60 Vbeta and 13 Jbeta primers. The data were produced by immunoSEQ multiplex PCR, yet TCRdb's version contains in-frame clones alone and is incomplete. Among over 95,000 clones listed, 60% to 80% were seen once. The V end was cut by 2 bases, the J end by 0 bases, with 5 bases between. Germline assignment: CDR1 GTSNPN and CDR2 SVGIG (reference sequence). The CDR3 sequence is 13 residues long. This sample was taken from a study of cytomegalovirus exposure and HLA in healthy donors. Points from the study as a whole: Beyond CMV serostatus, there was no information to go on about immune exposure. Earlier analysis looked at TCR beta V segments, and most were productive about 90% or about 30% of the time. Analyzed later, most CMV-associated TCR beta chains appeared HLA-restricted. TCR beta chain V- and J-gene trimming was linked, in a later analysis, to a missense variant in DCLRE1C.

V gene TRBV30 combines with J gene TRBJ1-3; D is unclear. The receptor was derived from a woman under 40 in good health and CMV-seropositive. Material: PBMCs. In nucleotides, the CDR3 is TGTGCCTGGAGTCTCTCCTCTGGAAACACCATATATTTT. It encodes CAWSLSSGNTIYF. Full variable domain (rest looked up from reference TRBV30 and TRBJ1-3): SQTIHQWPATLVQPVGSPLSLECTVEGTSNPNLYWYRQAAGRGLQLLFYSVGIGQISSEVPQNLSASRPQDRQFILSSKKLLLSDSGFYLCAWSLSSGNTIYFGEGSWLTVV.